One sample yielded the 10 T cell receptor beta chains listed below, sequenced in a study of blood T cell repertoires in COVID-19. The protocol was immunoSEQ multiplex PCR, while the TCRdb copy is restricted to in-frame clones and leaves out a portion. The sample lists some 130,000 clones, more than 75% occurring once. The sample consisted of peripheral blood. All receptors come from an elderly man with acute or convalescent COVID-19.

The CDR3 nucleotides read TGTGCCAGCAGTTACTCGGGGGCGAAGAATTCCTACGAGCAGTACTTC. As protein: CASSYSGAKNSYEQYF. V gene TRBV6-6 combines with J gene TRBJ2-7, with D possibly matching TRBD1 (6 bases). Germline values: CDR1 MNHNY, CDR2 SVGAGI (reference sequence). The CDR3 sequence is 16 residues long. Trimming left V 0 bases short and J 1 base short, with 13 bases between.

V gene TRBV25-1 combines with J gene TRBJ2-5; 8 nucleotides agree with TRBD1. The CDR3 runs 14 residues. Germline V gene lookup returns CDR1 MGHDK and CDR2 SYGVNS. With V trimmed by 4 bases and J by 1 base, 2 bases remained unmatched. This chain's CDR3 is CASSGTGSQETQYF. For the CDR3, the DNA is TGTGCCAGCAGTGGGACAGGGTCCCAAGAGACCCAGTACTTC.

CDR3 sequence reads: CASLMSTEAFF. CDR3 nucleotides: TGTGCCAGCCTGATGAGCACTGAAGCTTTCTTT. V usage is TRBV2 and J usage is TRBJ1-1; unclear D gene. V was clipped by 8 bases and J by 4 bases, with 8 bases between them. The CDR3 consists of 11 residues. From germline, CDR1 is SNHLY and CDR2 FYNNEI.

The J gene is TRBJ2-5, the V gene TRBV9, with 10 bases matching TRBD2. With 0 bases clipped from V and 4 bases from J, the junction kept 6 bases outside the gene matches. Germline V gene sequence: CDR1 SGDLS, CDR2 YYNGEE. CDR3 length equals 16 residues. The CDR3 DNA is TGTGCCAGCAGCGTAGGGGTTAGCGGGGGGTCAGAGACCCAGTACTTC. This sequence encodes CASSVGVSGGSETQYF. Complete variable domain (other parts from reference TRBV9 and TRBJ2-5): DSGVTQTPKHLITATGQRVTLRCSPRSGDLSVYWYQQSLDQGLQFLIQYYNGEERAKGNILERFSAQQFPDLHSELNLSSLELGDSALYFCASSVGVSGGSETQYFGPGTRLLVL.

The chain carries TRBV4-2 and TRBJ2-1, with 10 bases that match TRBD1. Germline CDR1 reads LGHNA; CDR2 reads YNFKEQ. The V segment lost 3 bases and the J segment 4 bases; nucleotides outside the gene matches: 9. This CDR3 has 17 amino acids. The CDR3 DNA is TGTGCCAGCAGCCACCTCAACCGGGACAGGGGATACAATGAGCAGTTCTTC. Translating it yields CASSHLNRDRGYNEQFF.

J is TRBJ2-5 and V is TRBV6-5; 8 bases are a match to TRBD2. With V trimmed by 6 bases and J by 3 bases, 6 bases remained unmatched. CDR1 is MNHEY and CDR2 is SVGAGI in the germline V gene. CDR3 length equals 14 residues. The CDR3, as DNA: TGTGCCAGCAGACCCGGGACTAGAGAAGAGACCCAGTACTTC. Its translation is CASRPGTREETQYF.

J is TRBJ1-2 and V is TRBV11-3; D unresolved. This CDR3 has 15 residues. The V end lost 4 bases, the J end lost 4 bases, and 16 bases lay between the germline ends. Germline assignment: CDR1 SGHNT and CDR2 YENEEA. The CDR3 sequence: CASSSPKQQPYGYTF. The CDR3 DNA sequence: TGTGCCAGCAGCTCGCCTAAACAGCAACCCTATGGCTACACCTTC.

V usage is TRBV28 and J usage is TRBJ1-2; D call uncertain. CDR3 size: 15 residues. CDR1 is MDHEN and CDR2 is SYDVKM in the germline V gene. V shed 5 bases and J shed 4 bases, with 17 bases lying between them. The CDR3 is CASSNPTPEGYGYTF. The CDR3 region has the DNA TGTGCCAGCAGTAACCCGACACCGGAGGGCTATGGCTACACCTTC.

The chain has TRBV6-5 and TRBJ1-1; D is possibly TRBD1 (5 bases). The CDR3 totals 14 residues. Looked up from germline, CDR1 is MNHEY and CDR2 is SVGAGI. Trimming left V 4 bases short and J 4 bases short, with 13 bases between. CDR3 sequence (DNA): TGTGCCAGCAGTTTGTCCCGGGGGGGCACTGAAGCTTTCTTT. The encoded protein is CASSLSRGGTEAFF.

The chain carries TRBV27 and TRBJ2-1; the match to TRBD1 covers 10 bases. The trim removed 6 bases at V and 7 bases at J, leaving 6 bases unmatched. There are 14 residues in the CDR3. Germline CDR1 MNHEY, CDR2 SMNVEV (reference sequence). CDR3 residues: CASRTRDRGNEQFF. CDR3 coding DNA: TGTGCCAGCAGAACCCGGGACAGGGGAAATGAGCAGTTCTTC.